The T cell receptor beta chain under discussion was sequenced for a study of blood T cell repertoires in COVID-19 (TCRdb year 2020). Regarding the complete study: Samples from collaborators originated in the United States, Italy and Spain and spanned both the acute and convalescent phases of COVID-19. The prospective study material was composed of cDNA or gDNA derived from T cells, B-cell-depleted T cells, or PBMCs. The dataset comprised deeply sampled blood TCRbeta repertoires from subjects exposed to, actively infected with, or recovered from COVID-19. The repertoires were released in a freely available public database meant as a resource for research on the immune response to SARS-CoV-2. The samples were drawn from two sources: the first 160 participants of the ongoing ImmuneRACE study, and over 1,000 subjects contributed by 6 global collaborators. A de-identified subject ID, COVID-19 status, age in years and sex were almost always included in the sample metadata. Where HLA class I and class II types were available, the types were taken from metadata supplied by the sample provider, not from assay-based typing. General findings and caveats noted by the study authors: The amount of clinical and demographic metadata varied by source and participant and was provided uncurated.

The immunoSEQ Assay, a bias-controlled multiplex PCR, was used to amplify TCRbeta CDR3 regions from genomic DNA. As for how the authors treated the data: The number of nucleated cells in each sample was estimated by amplification of reference gene primers within the assay. To quantify the absolute abundance of each unique TCRbeta CDR3 rearrangement, sequence reads were collapsed and filtered. For each sample, productive Simpson clonality was calculated as the square root of Simpson's diversity index over productive rearrangements. Here the immuneACCESS table is served through TCRdb, limited to in-frame sequences with V and J called. Missing clones are a known gap in these copies; in checked studies unresolved V genes cover under half, and the rest lacks a known reason. That table is the source of V, J and clone size, and D and trimming were worked out from the DNA. The sample table lists 260,000 or so clones, over 70% of them with a count of one. The top ten constitute 8% to 9.5% of the sample.

Collaborating institutions collected whole blood in K2EDTA tubes following their own protocols. For TCRbeta analysis, collaborators shipped samples as frozen whole blood, isolated PBMCs, or DNA extracted from either of those sample types. A remark on this clone: The target of this receptor is not known. No clone much larger than this one lies a single base away; base qualities are absent.

CDR1 SNHLY and CDR2 FYNNEI are derived from the germline V gene. Including cysteine and phenylalanine, the CDR3 has 15 amino acids. CDR3 DNA only is kept here, 45 bases in frame from base 1. For this chain, trimming is 4 bases at the V end and 7 bases at the J end, and the number of junction bases without a gene match is 13. The sequencing sample was made of peripheral blood. This clonotype originated in a human donor in a cohort sampled during active COVID-19. The chain is assembled from TRBV2 and TRBJ2-7, with TRBD2 matching 7 junction bases. The bases read TGTGCCAGCAGTGCGGAGCGGGACGAGGGTAGGGAGCAGTACTTC. Translation gives CASSAERDEGREQYF. With all but the CDR3 taken from the reference TRBV2 and TRBJ2-7 genes, the full variable domain is: EPEVTQTPSHQVTQMGQEVILRCVPISNHLYFYWYRQILGQKVEFLVSFYNNEISEKSEIFDDQFSVERPDGSNFTLKIRSTKLEDSAMYFCASSAERDEGREQYFGPGTRLTVT.